This T cell receptor (beta chain) was found in a study of identical twins (dated by TCRdb to 2016 to 2017). Background on the whole study: To test whether fetal clonotypes persist, the study used deep sequencing on TCR alpha and beta repertoires from monozygotic twins, unrelated adults of various ages, and cord blood. To rule out contamination, the twin experiments were replicated at different times with different library preparation protocols.

Results the study describes overall, beyond this receptor: Zero-insertion analyses could be partly confounded by invariant T cells such as MAIT and iNKT, although diverse VJ usage argued against such confounding for most clonotypes. Out-of-frame TCR alpha sequences shared between twins showed an excess of low generation-probability sequences compared with coincidental sharing between unrelated individuals. In monozygotic twins, recombination models systematically underestimated out-of-frame TCR alpha sharing, but the models matched the sharing seen between unrelated individuals. Excess twin sharing in beta out-of-frame sequences was weaker because fewer shared sequences lowered the signal-to-noise ratio. Because the same donors could not be followed over many years, the conclusions depended on cross-sectional statistical analysis. Abundant cord blood beta clonotypes carried fewer insertions; young adult naive repertoires showed a weaker similar trend, while memory repertoires showed none.

All donors were healthy Caucasians. Three pairs of female monozygotic twins, all aged roughly 18 to 29 years, were included in the twin cohort. Positive isolation kits from Invitrogen were used to isolate CD4+ and CD8+ T cell populations. This clonotype was seen a handful of times. Its antigen remains unidentified. No base quality information exists; no much larger clone differs at one position. The library was produced with 5' RACE. Data came from an Illumina HiSeq 2000. A universal primer binding site was introduced by template switching, and a unique molecular identifier was present in the final cDNA, enabling accurate counting of TCR cDNA molecules. First-strand cDNA for TCR alpha and beta chains was synthesized from specific primers in the conserved constant-segment region. Each cDNA library was double barcoded, with a SMART-Mk sample barcode plus Illumina barcodes, to control for contamination. Two successive PCR steps introduced TruSeq adapter sequences along with Illumina sample barcodes. The Illumina HiSeq platform was used with custom primers to sequence TCR alpha and beta cDNA libraries. The study's processing was this. Raw reads were processed with MiGEC to extract unique molecular identifiers, and MiXCR was used to determine CDR3 positions. Recombination models were inferred per individual with the repgenHMM and IGoR tools using an EM algorithm. Shared clonotype analysis was performed with the tcR package in R, normalizing sharing by the product of cloneset sizes. To study raw recombination free of thymic and clonal selection effects, out-of-frame nonproductive sequences were analyzed. The public reads were reprocessed in TCRdb via fastp at Q25 and MiXCR, keeping in-frame beta chains. For every CDR3 protein sequence, its rows merge into one entry that carries the most common genes and DNA. The V and J calls and clone size are TCRdb's, not the authors'. The sample has hundreds of thousands of distinct CDR3 sequences on record, more than 20% of them singletons. Clones ranked in the top ten supply approximately 0.52% of the sample.

Looking up the germline V gene (reference sequence) yields CDR1 PRHDT and CDR2 FYEKMQ. Unmatched junction bases come to 5, with V trimmed by 0 bases and J by 0 bases. There are 18 amino acids in the CDR3, from cysteine to phenylalanine inclusive. CDR3 DNA is the only sequence kept; it has 54 bases, read in frame from the first base. Another study also made use of these data, one on yellow fever vaccine responses in identical twins. That second report states: The authors reported that the T cell response to vaccination in identical twins appeared partly convergent and partly personalized. Focusing on identical twins, the study followed the T cell clones that responded to the vaccine, and did so with precision.

The sequence was collected from a woman aged 18-29 years in good health. Sequencing was performed on CD4+ T cells sorted from blood. The sequence links TRBV13 to TRBJ1-3, with 10 central nucleotides matching TRBD1. The DNA is as follows: TGTGCCAGCAGCTTAGGAGGGACAGGGGAGATCTCTGGAAACACCATATATTTT. It specifies CASSLGGTGEISGNTIYF.